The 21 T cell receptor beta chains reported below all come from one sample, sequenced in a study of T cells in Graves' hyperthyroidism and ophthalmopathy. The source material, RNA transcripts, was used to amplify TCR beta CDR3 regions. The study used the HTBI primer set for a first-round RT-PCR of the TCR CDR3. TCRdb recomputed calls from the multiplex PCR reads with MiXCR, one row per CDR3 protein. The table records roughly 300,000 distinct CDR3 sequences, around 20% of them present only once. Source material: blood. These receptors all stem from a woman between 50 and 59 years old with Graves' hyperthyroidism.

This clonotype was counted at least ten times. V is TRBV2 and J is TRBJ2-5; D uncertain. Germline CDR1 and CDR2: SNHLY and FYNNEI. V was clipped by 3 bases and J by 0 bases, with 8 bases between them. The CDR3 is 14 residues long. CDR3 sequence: CASSETVYQETQYF. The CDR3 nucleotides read TGTGCCAGCAGTGAGACTGTGTACCAAGAGACCCAGTACTTC.

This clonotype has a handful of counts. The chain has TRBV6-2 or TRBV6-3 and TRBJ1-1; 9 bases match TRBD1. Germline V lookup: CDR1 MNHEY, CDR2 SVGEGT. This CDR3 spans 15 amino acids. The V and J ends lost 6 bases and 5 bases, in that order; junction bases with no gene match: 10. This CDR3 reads CASRLRTGGVTEAFF. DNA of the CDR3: TGTGCCAGCAGACTTCGCACAGGGGGCGTTACTGAAGCTTTCTTT.

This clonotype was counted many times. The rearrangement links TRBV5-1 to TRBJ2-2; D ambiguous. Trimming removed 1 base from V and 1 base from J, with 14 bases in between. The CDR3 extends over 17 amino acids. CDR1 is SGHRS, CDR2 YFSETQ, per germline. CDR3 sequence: CASSLRSDSVNTGELFF. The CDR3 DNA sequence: TGCGCCAGCAGCTTGAGGTCCGACTCGGTGAACACCGGGGAGCTGTTTTTT.

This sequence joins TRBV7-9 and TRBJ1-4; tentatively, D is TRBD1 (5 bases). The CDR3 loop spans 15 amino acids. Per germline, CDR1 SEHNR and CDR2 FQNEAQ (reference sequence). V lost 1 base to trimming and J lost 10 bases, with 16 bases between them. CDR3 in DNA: TGTGCCAGCAGCTTAGGCGGGACGGCGGAGGGAAAACTGTTTTTT. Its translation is CASSLGGTAEGKLFF.

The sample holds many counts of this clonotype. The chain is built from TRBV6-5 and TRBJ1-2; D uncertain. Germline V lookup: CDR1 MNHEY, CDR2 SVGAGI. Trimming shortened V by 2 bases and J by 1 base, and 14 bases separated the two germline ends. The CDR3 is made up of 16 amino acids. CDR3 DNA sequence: TGTGCCAGCAGTTACGCAGCTCGCTCCCATAACTATGGCTACACCTTC. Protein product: CASSYAARSHNYGYTF.

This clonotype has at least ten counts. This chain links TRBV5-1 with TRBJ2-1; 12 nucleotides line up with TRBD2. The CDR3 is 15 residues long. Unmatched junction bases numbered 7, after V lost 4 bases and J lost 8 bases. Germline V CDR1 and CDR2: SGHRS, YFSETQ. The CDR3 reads CASSDGLAGPDEQFF. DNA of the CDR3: TGCGCCAGCAGCGACGGACTAGCGGGACCGGATGAGCAGTTCTTC.

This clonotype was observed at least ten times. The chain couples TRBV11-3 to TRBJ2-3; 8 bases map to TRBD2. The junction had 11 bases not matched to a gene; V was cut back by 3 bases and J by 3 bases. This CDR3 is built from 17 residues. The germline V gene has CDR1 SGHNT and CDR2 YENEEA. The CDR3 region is CASSFGSASGLTDTQYF. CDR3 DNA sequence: TGTGCCAGCAGCTTCGGTTCGGCTAGCGGGTTGACAGATACGCAGTATTTT.

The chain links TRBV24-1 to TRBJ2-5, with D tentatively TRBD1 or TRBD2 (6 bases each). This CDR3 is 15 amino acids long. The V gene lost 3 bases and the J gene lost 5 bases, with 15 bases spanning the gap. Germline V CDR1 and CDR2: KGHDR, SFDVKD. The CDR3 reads CATSDLGRGLETQYF. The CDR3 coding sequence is TGTGCCACCAGTGATCTAGGACGGGGGCTGGAGACCCAGTACTTC.

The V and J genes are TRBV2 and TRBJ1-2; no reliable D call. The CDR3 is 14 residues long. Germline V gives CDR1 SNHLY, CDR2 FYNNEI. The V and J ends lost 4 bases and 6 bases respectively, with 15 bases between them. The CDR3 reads CASSASRGSNGYTF. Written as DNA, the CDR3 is TGTGCCAGCAGTGCATCCCGGGGATCAAATGGCTACACCTTC.

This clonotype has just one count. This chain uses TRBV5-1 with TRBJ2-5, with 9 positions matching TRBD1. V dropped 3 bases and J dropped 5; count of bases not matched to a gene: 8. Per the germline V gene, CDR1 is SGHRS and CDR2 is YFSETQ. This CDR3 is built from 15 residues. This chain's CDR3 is CASSWGTGREETQYF. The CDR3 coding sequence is TGCGCCAGCAGCTGGGGGACAGGGAGAGAGGAGACCCAGTACTTC.

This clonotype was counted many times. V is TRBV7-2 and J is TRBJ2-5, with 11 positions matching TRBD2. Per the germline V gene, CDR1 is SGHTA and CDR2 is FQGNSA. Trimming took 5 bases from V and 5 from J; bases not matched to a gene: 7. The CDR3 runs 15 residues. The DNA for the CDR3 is TGTGCCAGCAGCCCTCTAGCGGGGGGAAGGGAGACCCAGTACTTC. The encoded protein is CASSPLAGGRETQYF.

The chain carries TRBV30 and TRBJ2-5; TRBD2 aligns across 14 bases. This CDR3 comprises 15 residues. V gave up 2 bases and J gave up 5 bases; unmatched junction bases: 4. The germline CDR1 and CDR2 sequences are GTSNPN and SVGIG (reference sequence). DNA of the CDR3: TGTGCCTGGAGTATGACTAGCGGGAGGGGTGAGACCCAGTACTTC. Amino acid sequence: CAWSMTSGRGETQYF.

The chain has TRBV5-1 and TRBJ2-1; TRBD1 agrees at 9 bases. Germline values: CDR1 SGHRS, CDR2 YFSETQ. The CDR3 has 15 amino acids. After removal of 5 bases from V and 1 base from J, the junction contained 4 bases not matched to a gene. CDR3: CASRTGTGSYNEQFF. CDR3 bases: TGCGCCAGCAGAACCGGGACAGGGTCCTACAATGAGCAGTTCTTC.

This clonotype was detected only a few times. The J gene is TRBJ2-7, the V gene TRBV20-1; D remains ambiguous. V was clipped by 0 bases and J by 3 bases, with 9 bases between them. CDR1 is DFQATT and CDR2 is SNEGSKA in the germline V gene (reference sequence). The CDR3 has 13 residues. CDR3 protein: CSARDGLIYEQYF. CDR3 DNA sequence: TGCAGTGCTAGAGATGGGCTGATCTACGAGCAGTACTTC.

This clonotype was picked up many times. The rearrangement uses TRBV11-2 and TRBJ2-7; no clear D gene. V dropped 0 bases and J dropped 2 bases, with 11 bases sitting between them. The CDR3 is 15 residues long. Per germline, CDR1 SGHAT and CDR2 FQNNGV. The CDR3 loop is CASSLDLVETYEQYF. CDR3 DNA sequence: TGTGCCAGCAGCTTAGATCTGGTGGAAACCTACGAGCAGTACTTC.

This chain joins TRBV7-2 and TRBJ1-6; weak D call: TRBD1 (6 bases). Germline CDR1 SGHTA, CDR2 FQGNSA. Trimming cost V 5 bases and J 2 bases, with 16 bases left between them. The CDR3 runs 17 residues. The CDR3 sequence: CASSDHLQGTYNSPLHF. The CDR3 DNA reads TGTGCCAGCAGCGATCACCTACAGGGTACCTATAATTCACCCCTCCACTTT.

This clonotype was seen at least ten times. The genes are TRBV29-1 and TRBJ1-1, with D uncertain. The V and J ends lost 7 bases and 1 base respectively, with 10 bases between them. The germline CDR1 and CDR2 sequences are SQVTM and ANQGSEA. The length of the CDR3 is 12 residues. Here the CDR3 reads CSAPGWNTEAFF. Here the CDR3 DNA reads TGCAGCGCCCCAGGATGGAACACTGAAGCTTTCTTT.

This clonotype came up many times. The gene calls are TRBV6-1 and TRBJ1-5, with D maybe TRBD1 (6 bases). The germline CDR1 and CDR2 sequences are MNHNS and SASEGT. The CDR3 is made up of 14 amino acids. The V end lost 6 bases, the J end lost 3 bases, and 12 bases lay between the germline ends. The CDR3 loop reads CASRTGGLNQPQHF. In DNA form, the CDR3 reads TGTGCCAGCAGGACAGGAGGGCTCAATCAGCCCCAGCATTTT.

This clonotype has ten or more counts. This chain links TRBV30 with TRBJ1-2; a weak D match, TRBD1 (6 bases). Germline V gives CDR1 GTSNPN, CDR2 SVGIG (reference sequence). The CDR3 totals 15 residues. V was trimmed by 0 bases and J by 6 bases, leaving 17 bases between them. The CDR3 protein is CAWSVQGRGKNGYTF. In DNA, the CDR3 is TGTGCCTGGAGTGTACAGGGCAGGGGCAAAAATGGCTACACCTTC.

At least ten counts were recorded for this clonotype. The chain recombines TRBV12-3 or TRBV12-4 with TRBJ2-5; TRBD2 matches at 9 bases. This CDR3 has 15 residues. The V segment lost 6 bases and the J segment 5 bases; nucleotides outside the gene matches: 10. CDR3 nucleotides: TGTGCCAGCAGCTCCAGTAGCGGGGGAGGTGAGACCCAGTACTTC. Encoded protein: CASSSSSGGGETQYF.

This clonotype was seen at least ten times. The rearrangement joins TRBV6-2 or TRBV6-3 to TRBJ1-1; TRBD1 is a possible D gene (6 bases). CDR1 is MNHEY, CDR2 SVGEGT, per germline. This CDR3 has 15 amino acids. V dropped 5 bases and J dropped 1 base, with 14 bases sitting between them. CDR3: CASSQQGGWNTEAFF. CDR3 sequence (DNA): TGTGCCAGCAGTCAACAGGGAGGTTGGAACACTGAAGCTTTCTTT.